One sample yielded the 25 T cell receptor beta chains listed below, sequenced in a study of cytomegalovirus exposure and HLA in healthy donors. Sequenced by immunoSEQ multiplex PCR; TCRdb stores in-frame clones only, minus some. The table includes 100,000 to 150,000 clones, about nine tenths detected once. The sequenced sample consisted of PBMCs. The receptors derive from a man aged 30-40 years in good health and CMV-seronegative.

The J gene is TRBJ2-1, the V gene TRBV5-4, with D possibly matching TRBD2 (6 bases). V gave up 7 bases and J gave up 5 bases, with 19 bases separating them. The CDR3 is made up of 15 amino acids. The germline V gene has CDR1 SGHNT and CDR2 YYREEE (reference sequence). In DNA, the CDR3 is TGTGCCAGCGGATTTTATGAGGGAGGCCACAATGAGCAGTTCTTC. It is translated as CASGFYEGGHNEQFF.

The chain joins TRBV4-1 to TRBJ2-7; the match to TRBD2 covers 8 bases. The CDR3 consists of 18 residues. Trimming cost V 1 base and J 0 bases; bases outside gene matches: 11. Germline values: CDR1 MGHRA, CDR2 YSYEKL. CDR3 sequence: CASSQASPLAGHSYEQYF. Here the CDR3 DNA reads TGCGCCAGCAGCCAAGCATCCCCTCTAGCGGGTCACTCCTACGAGCAGTACTTC.

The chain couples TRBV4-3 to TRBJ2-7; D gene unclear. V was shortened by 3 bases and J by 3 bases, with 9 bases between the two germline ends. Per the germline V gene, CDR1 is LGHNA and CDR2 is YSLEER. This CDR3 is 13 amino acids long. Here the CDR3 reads CASSQYSGYEQYF. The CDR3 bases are TGCGCCAGCAGCCAGTACAGTGGCTACGAGCAGTACTTC.

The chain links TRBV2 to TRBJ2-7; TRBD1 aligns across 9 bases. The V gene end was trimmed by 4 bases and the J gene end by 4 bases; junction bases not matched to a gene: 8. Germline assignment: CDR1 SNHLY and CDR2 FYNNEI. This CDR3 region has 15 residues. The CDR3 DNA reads TGTGCCAGCAGTGTAGCACAGGGGGCGCTTTACGAGCAGTACTTC. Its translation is CASSVAQGALYEQYF.

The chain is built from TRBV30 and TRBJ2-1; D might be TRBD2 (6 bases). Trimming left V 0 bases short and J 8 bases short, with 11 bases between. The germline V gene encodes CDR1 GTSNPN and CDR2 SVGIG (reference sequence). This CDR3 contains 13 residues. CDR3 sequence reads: CAWSVGSLDEQFF. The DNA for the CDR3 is TGTGCCTGGAGTGTCGGGAGTCTAGATGAGCAGTTCTTC.

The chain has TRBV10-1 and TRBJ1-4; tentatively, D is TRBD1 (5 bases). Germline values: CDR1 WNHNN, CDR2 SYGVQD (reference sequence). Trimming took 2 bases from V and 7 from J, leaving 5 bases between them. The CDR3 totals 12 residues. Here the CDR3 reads CASSEGAEKLFF. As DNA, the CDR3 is TGCGCCAGCAGTGAGGGGGCTGAAAAACTGTTTTTT.

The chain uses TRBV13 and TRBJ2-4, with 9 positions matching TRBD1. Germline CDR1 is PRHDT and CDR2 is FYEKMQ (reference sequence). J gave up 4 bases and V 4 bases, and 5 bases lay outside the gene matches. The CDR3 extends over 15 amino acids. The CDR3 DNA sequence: TGTGCCAGCAGCTCCGGAGGGACAGGGAAAAACATTCAGTACTTC. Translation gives CASSSGGTGKNIQYF.

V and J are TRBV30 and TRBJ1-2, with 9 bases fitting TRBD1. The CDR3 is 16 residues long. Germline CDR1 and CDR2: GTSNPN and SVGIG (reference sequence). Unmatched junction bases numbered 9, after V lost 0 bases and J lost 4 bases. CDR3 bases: TGTGCCTGGAGTGTACTGACAGGGGGTGGAAGCTATGGCTACACCTTC. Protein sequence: CAWSVLTGGGSYGYTF.

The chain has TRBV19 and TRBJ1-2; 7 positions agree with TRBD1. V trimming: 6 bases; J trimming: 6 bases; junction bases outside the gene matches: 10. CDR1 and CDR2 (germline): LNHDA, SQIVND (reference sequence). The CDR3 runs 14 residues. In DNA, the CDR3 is TGTGCCAGTAGCAAGGACAGGCAGGCAGATGGCTACACCTTC. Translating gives CASSKDRQADGYTF.

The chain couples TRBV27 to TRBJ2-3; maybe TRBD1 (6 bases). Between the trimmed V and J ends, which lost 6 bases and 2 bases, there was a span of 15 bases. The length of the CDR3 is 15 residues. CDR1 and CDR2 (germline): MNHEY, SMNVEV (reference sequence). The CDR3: CASRDEDRYTDTQYF. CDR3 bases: TGTGCCAGCAGAGATGAGGACAGATACACAGATACGCAGTATTTT.

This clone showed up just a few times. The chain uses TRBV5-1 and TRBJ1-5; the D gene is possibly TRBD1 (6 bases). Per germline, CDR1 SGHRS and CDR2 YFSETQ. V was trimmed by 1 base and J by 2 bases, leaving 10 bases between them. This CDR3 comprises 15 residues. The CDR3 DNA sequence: TGCGCCAGCAGCTTGCTGGGGGCTGGCAATCAGCCCCAGCATTTT. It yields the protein CASSLLGAGNQPQHF.

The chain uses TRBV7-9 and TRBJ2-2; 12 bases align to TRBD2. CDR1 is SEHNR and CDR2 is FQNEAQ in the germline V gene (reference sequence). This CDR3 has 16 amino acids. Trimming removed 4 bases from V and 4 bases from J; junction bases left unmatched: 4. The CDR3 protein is CASSSTSGRPTGELFF. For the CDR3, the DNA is TGTGCCAGCAGCTCAACTAGCGGGAGGCCCACCGGGGAGCTGTTTTTT.

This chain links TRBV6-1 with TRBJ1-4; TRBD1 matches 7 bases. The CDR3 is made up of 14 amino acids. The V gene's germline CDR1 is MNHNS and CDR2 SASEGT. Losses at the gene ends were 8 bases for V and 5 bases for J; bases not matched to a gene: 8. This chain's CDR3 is CASERDRVNEKLFF. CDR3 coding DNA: TGTGCCAGCGAAAGGGACAGAGTAAATGAAAAACTGTTTTTT.

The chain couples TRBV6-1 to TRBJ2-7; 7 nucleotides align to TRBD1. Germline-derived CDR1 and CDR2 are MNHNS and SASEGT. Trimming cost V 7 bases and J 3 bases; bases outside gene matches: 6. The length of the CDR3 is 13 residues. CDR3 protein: CASKTGSSYEQYF. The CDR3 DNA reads TGTGCCAGCAAGACAGGGTCGAGCTACGAGCAGTACTTC.

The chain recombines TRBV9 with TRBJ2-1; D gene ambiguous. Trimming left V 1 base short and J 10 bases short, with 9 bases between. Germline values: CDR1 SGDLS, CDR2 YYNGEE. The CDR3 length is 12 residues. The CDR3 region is CASSVTSREQFF. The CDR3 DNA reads TGTGCCAGCAGCGTAACTTCTAGAGAGCAGTTCTTC.

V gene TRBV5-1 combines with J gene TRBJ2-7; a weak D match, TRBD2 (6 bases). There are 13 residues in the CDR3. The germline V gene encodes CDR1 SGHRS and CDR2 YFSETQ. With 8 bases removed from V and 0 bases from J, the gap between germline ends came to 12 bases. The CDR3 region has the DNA TGCGCCAGTCGGGAGAACCCCTCCTACGAGCAGTACTTC. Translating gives CASRENPSYEQYF.

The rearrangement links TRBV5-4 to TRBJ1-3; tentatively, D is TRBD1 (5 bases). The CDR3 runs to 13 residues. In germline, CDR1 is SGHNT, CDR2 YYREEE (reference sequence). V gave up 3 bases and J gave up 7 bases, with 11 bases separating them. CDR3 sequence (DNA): TGTGCCAGCAGCTCCGCCGGGGGGAACACCATATATTTT. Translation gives CASSSAGGNTIYF.

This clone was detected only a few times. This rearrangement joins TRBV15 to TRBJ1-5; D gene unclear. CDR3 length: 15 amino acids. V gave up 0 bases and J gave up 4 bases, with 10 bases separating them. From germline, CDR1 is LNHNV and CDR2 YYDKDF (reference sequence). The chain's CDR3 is CATSREMGLNQPQHF. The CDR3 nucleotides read TGTGCCACCAGCAGAGAGATGGGCCTAAATCAGCCCCAGCATTTT.

CDR3 in amino acids: CAIRNRDTGELFF. The CDR3 coding sequence is TGTGCCATCAGAAACAGGGATACCGGGGAGCTGTTTTTT. V and J are TRBV10-3 and TRBJ2-2, with D possibly TRBD1 on 6 matching bases. The germline V gene encodes CDR1 ENHRY and CDR2 SYGVKD. This CDR3 spans 13 amino acids. Trimming removed 6 bases at V and 5 bases at J, with 10 bases between.

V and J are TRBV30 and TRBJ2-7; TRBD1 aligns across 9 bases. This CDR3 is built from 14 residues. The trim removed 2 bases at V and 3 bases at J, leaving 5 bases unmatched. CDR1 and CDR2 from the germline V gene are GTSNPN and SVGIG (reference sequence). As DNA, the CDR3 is TGTGCCTGGAGTCCCGGGACAGGGATCTACGAGCAGTACTTC. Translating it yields CAWSPGTGIYEQYF. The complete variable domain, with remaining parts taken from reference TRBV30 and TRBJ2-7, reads SQTIHQWPATLVQPVGSPLSLECTVEGTSNPNLYWYRQAAGRGLQLLFYSVGIGQISSEVPQNLSASRPQDRQFILSSKKLLLSDSGFYLCAWSPGTGIYEQYFGPGTRLTVT.

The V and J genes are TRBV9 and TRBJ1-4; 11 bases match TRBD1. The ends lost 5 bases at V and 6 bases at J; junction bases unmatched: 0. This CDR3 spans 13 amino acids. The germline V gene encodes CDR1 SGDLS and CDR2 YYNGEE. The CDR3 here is CASRGQGDEKLFF. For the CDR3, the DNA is TGTGCCAGCAGGGGACAGGGGGATGAAAAACTGTTTTTT.

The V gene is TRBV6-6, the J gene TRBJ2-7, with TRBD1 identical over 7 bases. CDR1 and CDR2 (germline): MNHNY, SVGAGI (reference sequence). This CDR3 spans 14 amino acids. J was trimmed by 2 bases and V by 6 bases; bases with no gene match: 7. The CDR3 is CASRTGVRTYEQYF. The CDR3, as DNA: TGTGCCAGCAGAACAGGGGTTAGAACCTACGAGCAGTACTTC.

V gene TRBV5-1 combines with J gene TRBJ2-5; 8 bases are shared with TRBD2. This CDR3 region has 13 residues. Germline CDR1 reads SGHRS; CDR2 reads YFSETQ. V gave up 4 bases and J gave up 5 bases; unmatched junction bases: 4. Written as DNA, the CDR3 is TGCGCCAGCAGCACACCTAGCGGGGAGACCCAGTACTTC. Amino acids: CASSTPSGETQYF.

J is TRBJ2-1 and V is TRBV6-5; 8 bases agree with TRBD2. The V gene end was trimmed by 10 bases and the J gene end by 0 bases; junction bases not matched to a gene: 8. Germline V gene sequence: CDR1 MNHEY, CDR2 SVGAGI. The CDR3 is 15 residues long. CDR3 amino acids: CATISGTFSYNEQFF. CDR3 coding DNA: TGTGCCACCATTAGCGGGACCTTCTCCTACAATGAGCAGTTCTTC.

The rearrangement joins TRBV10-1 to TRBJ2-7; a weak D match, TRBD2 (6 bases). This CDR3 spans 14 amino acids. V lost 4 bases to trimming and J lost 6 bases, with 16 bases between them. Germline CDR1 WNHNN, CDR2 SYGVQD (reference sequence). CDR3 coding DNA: TGCGCCAGCAGTGGAAAGACAGACGGGGGCGAGCAGTACTTC. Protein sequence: CASSGKTDGGEQYF.